The 18 T cell receptor beta chains below were found in one sample sequenced in a study of shared clonotypes between healthy human individuals. CD45RO-negative, CCR7-selected cells formed the naive CD8 fraction, which excluded terminally differentiated effector memory CD45RA+ cells. Using immunoSEQ multiplex PCR, the repertoire was profiled, and TCRdb retains in-frame clones only, with some absent. The table shows about 2.1 million clones, with about 93% occurring only once. Sample: naive CD8+ T cells from PBMCs. The origin of the receptors is a man in his late teens or twenties in good health. Some clones in this sample may be carry-over from other donors' samples.

The chain combines TRBV5-1 with TRBJ2-7, with D perhaps TRBD1 or TRBD2 (5 bases each). Germline-derived CDR1 and CDR2 are SGHRS and YFSETQ. This CDR3 spans 17 amino acids. The V gene lost 4 bases and the J gene lost 2 bases, with 22 bases spanning the gap. The CDR3 sequence: CASSASYIRDATYEQYF. The CDR3 nucleotides read TGCGCCAGCAGCGCCTCCTATATCCGGGACGCCACCTACGAGCAGTACTTC.

This clone was observed a few times. The same CDR3 is also encoded by other DNA sequences in this sample. The V and J genes are TRBV5-4 and TRBJ1-1; 8 nucleotides align to TRBD1. CDR3 size: 13 residues. V lost 4 bases and J lost 4; bases outside the gene matches: 3. The V gene's germline CDR1 is SGHNT and CDR2 YYREEE (reference sequence). Here the CDR3 reads CASSPDRGTEAFF. The CDR3 coding sequence is TGTGCCAGCAGCCCAGACAGGGGCACTGAAGCTTTCTTT.

Written as DNA, the CDR3 is TGTGCCAGCAGCCATCTAAAGGCGGGAAACACCATATATTTT. Its translation: CASSHLKAGNTIYF. This chain joins TRBV4-2 and TRBJ1-3, with unresolved D. Trimming pared 3 bases from V and 4 bases from J, leaving 10 bases between. Germline CDR1 and CDR2: LGHNA and YNFKEQ. The CDR3 is made up of 14 amino acids.

This clone has just one count. This chain connects TRBV29-1 to TRBJ1-1; unclear D gene. Germline CDR1 and CDR2: SQVTM and ANQGSEA. The V end lost 0 bases, the J end lost 1 base, and 12 bases lay between the germline ends. The CDR3 spans 15 residues. The DNA for the CDR3 is TGCAGCGTTGAAGATTGGTTGGGCAGGAACACTGAAGCTTTCTTT. Residues: CSVEDWLGRNTEAFF.

This chain connects TRBV15 to TRBJ2-7; possible D gene TRBD1, 6 bases. The CDR3 loop spans 16 amino acids. Between the trimmed V and J ends, which lost 0 bases and 7 bases, there was a span of 19 bases. CDR1 LNHNV and CDR2 YYDKDF come from the germline V gene (reference sequence). The CDR3 protein is CATSRDWGQGSREQYF. In DNA form, the CDR3 reads TGTGCCACCAGCAGAGATTGGGGGCAGGGGTCTCGGGAGCAGTACTTC.

The chain recombines TRBV10-3 with TRBJ1-1, with D uncertain. The CDR3 extends over 15 amino acids. Trimming stripped 1 base from V and 4 bases from J, with 13 bases between. Germline loops: CDR1 ENHRY, CDR2 SYGVKD. CDR3 coding DNA: TGTGCCATCAGTGAGTGGGCCTCGATGGCCACTGAAGCTTTCTTT. Translated: CAISEWASMATEAFF.

This chain connects TRBV28 to TRBJ2-7, with TRBD1 matching 8 bases. The CDR3 runs to 16 residues. Germline CDR1 MDHEN, CDR2 SYDVKM. V lost 1 base, J lost 0 bases, and 5 bases stayed unmatched. Here the CDR3 DNA reads TGTGCCAGCAGTTTATTCCCGGACAGGGCCTCCTACGAGCAGTACTTC. It is translated as CASSLFPDRASYEQYF.

This chain joins TRBV7-3 and TRBJ2-1, with D perhaps matching TRBD1 or TRBD2 (5 bases each). The germline V gene encodes CDR1 SGHTA and CDR2 FQGTGA. The CDR3 sequence is 16 residues long. V was shortened by 5 bases and J by 4 bases, with 18 bases between the two germline ends. The CDR3 coding sequence is TGTGCCAGCAGCCGTGGGTGGGACGGCCTTTACAATGAGCAGTTCTTC. The encoded protein is CASSRGWDGLYNEQFF. The variable domain in full, with the rest retrieved from reference TRBV7-3 and TRBJ2-1, is GAGVSQTPSNKVTEKGKYVELRCDPISGHTALYWYRQSLGQGPEFLIYFQGTGAADDSGLPNDRFFAVRPEGSVSTLKIQRTERGDSAVYLCASSRGWDGLYNEQFFGPGTRLTVL.

The J gene is TRBJ2-6, the V gene TRBV5-1; D uncertain. Trimming removed 7 bases from V and 1 base from J, with 15 bases in between. This CDR3 has 16 residues. Germline assignment: CDR1 SGHRS and CDR2 YFSETQ. The CDR3 loop reads CASYSPDGSGANVLTF. The CDR3 nucleotides are TGCGCCAGCTACAGCCCGGACGGGTCTGGGGCCAACGTCCTGACTTTC.

J is TRBJ1-2 and V is TRBV28, with D unclear. Trimming removed 4 bases from V and 3 bases from J, with 15 bases in between. In germline, CDR1 is MDHEN, CDR2 SYDVKM. The CDR3 loop spans 15 amino acids. CDR3: CASSSPPGEDYGYTF. The CDR3 region has the DNA TGTGCCAGCAGTTCACCTCCGGGCGAGGACTATGGCTACACCTTC.

With respect to this clone: Additional DNA sequences in this sample encode the identical CDR3. The V gene is TRBV6-5, the J gene TRBJ2-7; D call uncertain. The germline V gene encodes CDR1 MNHEY and CDR2 SVGAGI. V was clipped by 2 bases and J by 3 bases, with 5 bases between them. This CDR3 has 12 residues. The CDR3 nucleotides read TGTGCCAGCAGTTACCCCGGCTACGAGCAGTACTTC. Protein sequence: CASSYPGYEQYF.

V gene TRBV9 combines with J gene TRBJ2-3; the match to TRBD1 covers 7 bases. V was pared by 4 bases and J by 4 bases, with 9 bases of the junction left unmatched. This CDR3 spans 15 amino acids. The germline V gene has CDR1 SGDLS and CDR2 YYNGEE. The CDR3 here is CASSYRTGLPDTQYF. CDR3 bases: TGTGCCAGCAGCTACCGGACAGGCCTCCCAGATACGCAGTATTTT.

The chain links TRBV14 to TRBJ1-2; D gene unclear. This CDR3 contains 12 residues. V was shortened by 2 bases and J by 10 bases, with 11 bases between the two germline ends. The germline CDR1 and CDR2 sequences are SGHDN and FVKESK. CDR3 nucleotide sequence: TGTGCCAGCAGCCAATCGTGGACCCCCTACACCTTC. Translation: CASSQSWTPYTF.

The rearrangement links TRBV7-2 to TRBJ2-7; D gene unclear. CDR3 length: 13 amino acids. V was shortened by 3 bases and J by 0 bases, with 6 bases between the two germline ends. The germline CDR1 and CDR2 sequences are SGHTA and FQGNSA. The CDR3 protein is CASSFRRSYEQYF. The CDR3 region has the DNA TGTGCCAGCAGCTTCAGGCGCTCCTACGAGCAGTACTTC.

V usage is TRBV10-3 and J usage is TRBJ2-1, with D uncertain. The CDR3 extends over 15 amino acids. Germline CDR1 reads ENHRY; CDR2 reads SYGVKD. The germline V and J ends were trimmed by 10 bases and 1 base, with 17 bases remaining between them. The DNA for the CDR3 is TGTGCCACCCGACCGTACGGGCAGTCCTACAATGAGCAGTTCTTC. This gives the protein CATRPYGQSYNEQFF.

This chain links TRBV11-2 with TRBJ2-3; no reliable D call. The V end was cut by 1 base, the J end by 4 bases, with 9 bases between. CDR3 size: 14 residues. In germline, CDR1 is SGHAT, CDR2 FQNNGV. CDR3 sequence: CASSLAARADTQYF. As DNA, the CDR3 is TGTGCCAGCAGCTTAGCGGCTAGGGCAGATACGCAGTATTTT.

The J gene is TRBJ2-1, the V gene TRBV7-6; D is perhaps TRBD1 (7 bases). V shed 3 bases and J shed 5 bases, with 14 bases lying between them. CDR1 is SGHVS, CDR2 FNYEAQ, per germline. The CDR3 extends over 15 amino acids. The CDR3 coding sequence is TGTGCCAGCAGCTTGAGACAGGGCGGGAACAATGAGCAGTTCTTC. This translates into CASSLRQGGNNEQFF.

This clone was seen a single time. CDR3 sequence reads: CASGRTGDSYEQYF. The DNA for the CDR3 is TGCGCCAGCGGGAGGACAGGGGACTCCTACGAGCAGTACTTC. The rearrangement joins TRBV5-1 to TRBJ2-7; 9 nucleotides agree with TRBD1. Per the germline V gene, CDR1 is SGHRS and CDR2 is YFSETQ. V trimming: 7 bases; J trimming: 0 bases; junction bases outside the gene matches: 5. There are 14 residues in the CDR3.